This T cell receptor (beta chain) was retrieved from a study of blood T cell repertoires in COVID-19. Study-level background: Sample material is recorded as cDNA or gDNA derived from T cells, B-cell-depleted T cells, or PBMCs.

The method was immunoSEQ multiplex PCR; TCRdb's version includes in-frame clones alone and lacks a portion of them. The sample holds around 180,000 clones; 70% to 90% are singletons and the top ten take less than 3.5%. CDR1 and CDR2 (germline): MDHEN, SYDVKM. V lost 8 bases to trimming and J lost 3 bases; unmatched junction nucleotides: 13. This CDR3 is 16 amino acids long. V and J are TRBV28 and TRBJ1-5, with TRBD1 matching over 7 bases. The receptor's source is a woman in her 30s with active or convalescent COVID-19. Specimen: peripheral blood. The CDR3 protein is CASSGSGGWFNQPQHF. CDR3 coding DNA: TGTGCCAGCTCGGGATCAGGGGGGTGGTTCAATCAGCCCCAGCATTTT.